Listed below are T cell receptor beta chains from one sample, sequenced in a study of blood T cell repertoires in COVID-19. Repertoires were generated with immunoSEQ multiplex PCR, while TCRdb's copy carries only in-frame clones and drops some. This table holds about 190,000 clones, roughly 80% found once. The sequenced sample consisted of PBMCs or T cells enriched from blood (not recorded which). Receptor source: a woman aged 25 to 39 who had recovered from COVID-19. The CDR3 runs from the conserved cysteine through the conserved F or W. Clone size is shown for a subset of rows, as once, few, many or a class of expanded clone.

length,size,J,V,CDR3
14,once,TRBJ2-5,TRBV19,CASSDQGLGETQYF
15,-,TRBJ1-5,TRBV18,CASSPRQGVDQPQHF
15,-,TRBJ1-2,TRBV18,CASSRQTGANYGYTF
16,-,TRBJ1-2,TRBV5-1,CASSLLSGEGNYGYTF
15,-,TRBJ1-5,TRBV28,CAILPTGGFGQPQHF
12,-,TRBJ2-7,TRBV10-3,CAISDPGTAQYF
14,few,TRBJ2-7,TRBV5-6,CASSLGLYSYEQYF
14,-,TRBJ2-3,TRBV6-5,CASSYLRVTDTQYF
14,-,TRBJ2-1,TRBV24-1,CATSDRGPYNEQFF
13,-,TRBJ1-5,TRBV24-1,CATSDYRGQPQHF
13,-,TRBJ1-5,TRBV29-1,CSVEGVRGQPQHF
15,-,TRBJ2-5,TRBV11-2,CASSLVRGGQETQYF
15,-,TRBJ2-1,TRBV11-3,CASSLSGGSYNEQFF
16,-,TRBJ2-2,TRBV9,CASSEGLGGNTGELFF
13,-,TRBJ2-7,TRBV7-9,CASSSRTGFEQYF
15,many,TRBJ2-1,TRBV2,CASTERLAANNEQFF
17,-,TRBJ2-5,TRBV10-3,CAISESRPGGRGETQYF
14,once,TRBJ1-2,TRBV6-5,CASSYLAQNYGYTF
16,-,TRBJ1-2,TRBV5-1,CASSLMELSSLYGYTF
15,-,TRBJ2-1,TRBV4-2,CASSQGGLRGNEQFF
17,many,TRBJ2-3,TRBV24-1,CATSLHGGTPSTDTQYF
14,-,TRBJ2-1,TRBV7-9,CASSPGLGAHEQFF
15,-,TRBJ2-1,TRBV7-3,CASSARSGSYNEQFF
12,few,TRBJ1-1,TRBV24-1,CATTRSQGQAFF
14,-,TRBJ2-7,TRBV15,CATSLWTSSYEQYF
14,-,TRBJ1-2,TRBV27,CASSTPRGENGYTF
13,-,TRBJ1-5,TRBV28,CASSFPVNQPQHF
12,-,TRBJ2-1,TRBV11-1,CASSSQGRGQFF
14,-,TRBJ1-1,TRBV19,CASTPRGVSTEAFF
14,-,TRBJ1-1,TRBV7-8,CASTARGYMAEAFF
15,-,TRBJ2-3,TRBV7-2,CASSSSVGQGRAQYF
16,-,TRBJ2-7,TRBV6-5,CASSYSMGQQVHEQYF
12,-,TRBJ1-6,TRBV7-3,CASSFTNSPLHF
15,-,TRBJ2-7,TRBV7-2,CASSASRGSSYEQYF
17,-,TRBJ2-3,TRBV2,CASSETAGTRREDTQYF
13,-,TRBJ2-1,TRBV30,CAWSVNRYNEQFF
16,-,TRBJ1-5,TRBV28,CASSLPVQGAGQPQHF
14,-,TRBJ1-4,TRBV18,CASSPGTGNEKLFF
13,-,TRBJ2-3,TRBV28,CASGLAVTDTQYF
15,-,TRBJ2-7,TRBV7-9,CASSLALGAHYEQYF
15,-,TRBJ1-2,TRBV19,CASSVQGRQNYGYTF
13,-,TRBJ2-5,TRBV7-9,CASSWGEEETQYF
15,-,TRBJ2-2,TRBV6-6,CASSTDSANTGELFF
15,-,TRBJ2-1,TRBV5-6,CASSLPTGSYNEQFF
12,-,TRBJ2-1,TRBV5-4,CASSLPGDEQFF